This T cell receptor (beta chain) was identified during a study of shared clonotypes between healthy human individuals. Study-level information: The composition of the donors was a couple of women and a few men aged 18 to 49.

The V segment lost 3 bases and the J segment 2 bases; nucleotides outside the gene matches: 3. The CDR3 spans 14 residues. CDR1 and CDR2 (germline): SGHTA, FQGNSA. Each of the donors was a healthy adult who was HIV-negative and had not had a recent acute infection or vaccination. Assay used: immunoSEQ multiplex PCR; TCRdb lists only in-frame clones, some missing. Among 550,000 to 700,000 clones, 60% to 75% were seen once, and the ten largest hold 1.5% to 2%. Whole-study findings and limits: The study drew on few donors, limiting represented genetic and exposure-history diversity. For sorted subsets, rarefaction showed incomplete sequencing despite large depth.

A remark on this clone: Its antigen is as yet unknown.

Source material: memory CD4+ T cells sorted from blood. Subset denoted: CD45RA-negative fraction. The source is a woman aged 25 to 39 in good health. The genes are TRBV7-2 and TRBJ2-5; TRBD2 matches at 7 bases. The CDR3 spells CASSFGGSQETQYF. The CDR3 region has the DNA TGTGCCAGCAGCTTCGGCGGGAGTCAAGAGACCCAGTACTTC.